One and the same sample provided the 3 T cell receptor beta chains below, sequenced in a study of blood T cells in healthy people across ages. The use of a sample-barcoded 5' primer and a J-beta primer mix characterized a second PCR of about 7 to 12 cycles. TCRdb re-analysed the 5' RACE reads in MiXCR, keeping a single row per CDR3 protein. The table shows 750,000 to 950,000 distinct CDR3 sequences, with roughly 50% occurring only once. Specimen: blood. These receptor sequences come from a man older than 75 in good health.

The V call is TRBV7-3, the J call TRBJ1-4, with unresolved D. Trimming cost V 5 bases and J 1 base, with 14 bases left between them. The CDR3 spans 16 residues. Germline lookup yields CDR1 SGHTA and CDR2 FQGTGA. The CDR3 reads CASSPRGSLTNEKLFF. CDR3 sequence (DNA): TGTGCCAGCAGCCCTCGGGGTTCACTAACTAATGAAAAACTGTTTTTT.

CDR3 DNA: TGCAGCGTCGGGACAGGGGTCGATGGCTACACCTTC. Protein product: CSVGTGVDGYTF. The chain recombines TRBV29-1 with TRBJ1-2, with 10 bases aligning to TRBD1. Unmatched junction bases numbered 4, after V lost 6 bases and J lost 6 bases. Looked up from germline, CDR1 is SQVTM and CDR2 is ANQGSEA. The CDR3 is 12 amino acids.

The chain uses TRBV5-1 and TRBJ2-2; D call uncertain. The germline V and J ends were trimmed by 0 bases and 1 base, with 7 bases remaining between them. Germline values: CDR1 SGHRS, CDR2 YFSETQ. The CDR3 consists of 15 residues. In nucleotides, the CDR3 is TGCGCCAGCAGCTTGGATGGCAGGAACACCGGGGAGCTGTTTTTT. It is translated as CASSLDGRNTGELFF.